The clone carrying this T cell receptor (beta chain) was seen a handful of times. Antigen: not known. One entry per CDR3 protein, called by TCRdb with MiXCR from the reads. The table lists roughly 90,000 distinct CDR3 sequences, about 29% of them singletons. This specimen comes from a study of T cell repertoires in cytomegalovirus infection. Study information: Recently identified HLA-C-restricted and well-studied HLA-B-restricted CMV epitopes were used. From public TCR beta signatures came an indication of both CMV infection and matching HLA type.

Study-wide results and limits: Of the TCR beta families, the public ones yielded a cumulative frequency that identified carriers of CMV plus the relevant HLA. HLA-C-restricted CMV-specific TCR beta clonotypes were dominant in the ex vivo response.

The sequence was obtained from a human donor in good health (CMV status not recorded). Some clones in this sample may be carry-over from other donors' samples. Sample: CD8+ T cells from cultured PBMCs, taken from culture after CMV antigen stimulation.

CDR3 in amino acids: CASSSSQGERAYEQYF. CDR3 nucleotides: TGTGCCAGCAGTTCGAGCCAGGGAGAGAGGGCCTACGAGCAGTACTTC. V usage is TRBV27 and J usage is TRBJ2-7; D is perhaps TRBD1 or TRBD2 (5 bases each). The CDR3 length is 16 residues. From germline, CDR1 is MNHEY and CDR2 SMNVEV (reference sequence). Trimming left V 4 bases short and J 2 bases short, with 18 bases between.